Below are 25 T cell receptor beta chains sequenced from a single sample in a study of blood T cell repertoires in COVID-19. The repertoire was sequenced with immunoSEQ multiplex PCR; TCRdb's copy has only in-frame clones and lacks some. The repertoire includes around 200,000 clones, around 83% of them detected once, and less than 3.5% sits in the top ten. Source material: peripheral blood. These TCRs come from a man aged 50-60 years with active or convalescent COVID-19.

Concerning this clone itself: The same CDR3 also results from other DNA sequences found in this sample. The chain is built from TRBV6-5 and TRBJ1-5, with 10 bases that match TRBD1. V shed 6 bases, J shed 7 bases, and the junction held 3 bases outside the gene matches. This CDR3 region has 13 residues. CDR1 and CDR2 (germline): MNHEY, SVGAGI. The DNA of the CDR3 is TGTGCCAGCAGATTGGACAGGGGGCAGCCCCAGCATTTT. This gives the protein CASRLDRGQPQHF.

The V and J genes are TRBV14 and TRBJ1-6; D not resolved. This CDR3 spans 14 amino acids. V gave up 5 bases and J gave up 3 bases, with 8 bases separating them. Looked up from germline, CDR1 is SGHDN and CDR2 is FVKESK. The CDR3 loop is CASSLELYNSPLHF. DNA for the CDR3: TGTGCCAGCAGCTTGGAGCTCTATAATTCACCCCTCCACTTT.

The gene calls are TRBV28 and TRBJ2-5; D gene ambiguous. The CDR3 has 10 residues. Germline lookup yields CDR1 MDHEN and CDR2 SYDVKM. The V end was cut by 10 bases, the J end by 2 bases, with 5 bases between. The CDR3 here is CATFQETQYF. The DNA of the CDR3 is TGTGCCACATTTCAAGAGACCCAGTACTTC. The variable domain in full, completed from reference TRBV28 and TRBJ2-5, reads DVKVTQSSRYLVKRTGEKVFLECVQDMDHENMFWYRQDPGLGLRLIYFSYDVKMKEKGDIPEGYSVSREKKERFSLILESASTNQTSMYLCATFQETQYFGPGTRLLVL.

The J gene is TRBJ1-2, the V gene TRBV16, with TRBD1 as a possible D gene (6 bases). Trimming took off 3 bases at V and 3 bases at J, with 14 bases between the two ends. This CDR3 is 15 amino acids long. Germline CDR1 KGHSY, CDR2 FQNENV. CDR3 sequence: CASSQDSGVDYGYTF. DNA for the CDR3: TGTGCCAGCAGCCAGGACAGTGGAGTCGACTATGGCTACACCTTC.

V is TRBV9 and J is TRBJ1-6; possible D gene TRBD1, 5 bases. The length of the CDR3 is 15 residues. The germline V gene has CDR1 SGDLS and CDR2 YYNGEE. V lost 7 bases to trimming and J lost 0 bases, with 11 bases between them. The CDR3 spells CASSGGGSYNSPLHF. Written as DNA, the CDR3 is TGTGCCAGCTCCGGGGGGGGCTCCTATAATTCACCCCTCCACTTT.

Worth noting for this clone: Other DNA variants within this sample encode the same CDR3. This sequence joins TRBV10-3 and TRBJ1-5; D not certain. CDR1 and CDR2 from the germline V gene are ENHRY and SYGVKD. Between the trimmed V and J ends, which lost 0 bases and 2 bases, there was a span of 8 bases. The CDR3 is made up of 15 amino acids. The CDR3 loop is CAISESRQGNQPQHF. The CDR3 nucleotides are TGTGCCATCAGTGAGTCTAGGCAGGGCAATCAGCCCCAGCATTTT.

CDR3 bases: TGTGCCAGCAGCAAAAACAGGGGGCTCACTAATGAAAAACTGTTTTTT. Protein: CASSKNRGLTNEKLFF. The rearrangement links TRBV7-6 to TRBJ1-4; TRBD1 aligns across 9 bases. The CDR3 is 16 amino acids. The germline gives CDR1 SGHVS, CDR2 FNYEAQ. V shed 5 bases, J shed 2 bases, and the junction held 6 bases outside the gene matches.

This clone was recorded only once. The rearrangement joins TRBV27 to TRBJ1-1, with 7 nucleotides matching TRBD1. The CDR3 contains 17 residues. The ends lost 3 bases at V and 2 bases at J; junction bases unmatched: 12. Germline-derived CDR1 and CDR2 are MNHEY and SMNVEV (reference sequence). CDR3 nucleotide sequence: TGTGCCAGCAGTTTCCGACAGGGATATCAACGCAACACTGAAGCTTTCTTT. It is translated as CASSFRQGYQRNTEAFF.

This chain links TRBV5-1 with TRBJ1-2; possible D gene TRBD1, 6 bases. Germline-derived CDR1 and CDR2 are SGHRS and YFSETQ. With 9 bases removed from V and 4 bases from J, the gap between germline ends came to 19 bases. This CDR3 is built from 14 residues. CDR3 coding DNA: TGCGCCACCCGCGGGGGGGGCACCTTCTATGGCTACACCTTC. This translates into CATRGGGTFYGYTF.

This clone was recorded a few times. The genes are TRBV10-2 and TRBJ1-1; TRBD1 matches 8 bases. The germline V gene encodes CDR1 WSHSY and CDR2 SAAADI. The CDR3 contains 16 residues. Trimming removed 4 bases from V and 2 bases from J; junction bases left unmatched: 9. CDR3 loop: CASSANDRGLNTEAFF. The CDR3 nucleotides are TGCGCCAGCAGTGCAAACGACAGGGGACTAAACACTGAAGCTTTCTTT.

The chain has TRBV18 and TRBJ2-7; D is perhaps TRBD2 (5 bases). Trimming took off 2 bases at V and 6 bases at J, with 20 bases between the two ends. The germline V gene encodes CDR1 KGHSH and CDR2 LQKENI. The CDR3 sequence is 16 residues long. The CDR3, as DNA: TGTGCCAGCTCACCATACCCTAGCCAATTCTCTCGCGAGCAGTACTTC. This gives the protein CASSPYPSQFSREQYF.

The chain employs TRBV5-1 and TRBJ1-2; no reliable D call. This CDR3 is built from 15 residues. CDR1 is SGHRS and CDR2 is YFSETQ in the germline V gene. Trimming took off 1 base at V and 5 bases at J, with 15 bases between the two ends. The CDR3 spells CASSLTTDGGYGYTF. CDR3 nucleotide sequence: TGCGCCAGCAGCTTGACCACGGACGGAGGATATGGCTACACCTTC.

The chain employs TRBV18 and TRBJ1-4, with D possibly TRBD1 on 6 matching bases. V lost 0 bases to trimming and J lost 4 bases, with 12 bases between them. The CDR3 runs to 16 residues. Germline V gene lookup returns CDR1 KGHSH and CDR2 LQKENI. The CDR3 protein is CASSPPNRAINEKLFF. The CDR3 nucleotides read TGTGCCAGCTCACCACCTAACAGGGCGATTAATGAAAAACTGTTTTTT.

The J gene is TRBJ2-1, the V gene TRBV5-6, with 13 bases that match TRBD2. V was clipped by 0 bases and J by 12 bases; unmatched bases: 0. Germline V gene lookup returns CDR1 SGHDT and CDR2 YYEEEE. The CDR3 is made up of 13 amino acids. The CDR3 nucleotides read TGTGCCAGCAGCTTGGGACTAGCGGGAGGGCAGTTCTTC. Protein: CASSLGLAGGQFF.

This clone was detected a few times. The rearrangement joins TRBV5-6 to TRBJ2-3; a weak D match, TRBD1 (6 bases). Germline loops: CDR1 SGHDT, CDR2 YYEEEE. V dropped 3 bases and J dropped 10 bases, with 15 bases sitting between them. The CDR3 contains 13 residues. CDR3 bases: TGTGCCAGCAGCTCCGGCTCAGGGGCTGCGCAGTATTTT. Translation: CASSSGSGAAQYF.

The chain couples TRBV28 to TRBJ1-2; D is uncertain. V shed 3 bases and J shed 3 bases, with 17 bases lying between them. This CDR3 has 16 amino acids. The germline V gene encodes CDR1 MDHEN and CDR2 SYDVKM. The CDR3 DNA reads TGTGCCAGCAGTTTTCAATTTCGGAACAGTGACTATGGCTACACCTTC. Translating it yields CASSFQFRNSDYGYTF.

The chain recombines TRBV7-8 with TRBJ2-5; TRBD2 aligns across 8 bases. This CDR3 is built from 17 residues. The germline gives CDR1 SGHVS, CDR2 FQNEAQ. With 1 base clipped from V and 2 bases from J, the junction kept 9 bases outside the gene matches. CDR3 nucleotides: TGTGCCAGCAGCTTAGATACAGCGGGGGCTACGCAAGAGACCCAGTACTTC. This codes for CASSLDTAGATQETQYF.

This chain connects TRBV27 to TRBJ1-5; D unclear. This CDR3 region has 14 residues. V lost 4 bases to trimming and J lost 0 bases, with 7 bases between them. Germline CDR1 and CDR2: MNHEY and SMNVEV (reference sequence). CDR3 DNA: TGTGCCAGCAGTTCGCGGTATAGCAATCAGCCCCAGCATTTT. This translates into CASSSRYSNQPQHF.

The chain links TRBV10-3 to TRBJ1-1; the D is unclear. V was trimmed by 0 bases and J by 5 bases, leaving 16 bases between them. This CDR3 has 16 residues. Germline values: CDR1 ENHRY, CDR2 SYGVKD. The CDR3 nucleotides read TGTGCCATCAGTGAGTCGAAGGTGGCGGTTGAGACTGAAGCTTTCTTT. It is translated as CAISESKVAVETEAFF.

This chain connects TRBV25-1 to TRBJ2-5; 7 positions agree with TRBD2. Germline CDR1 is MGHDK and CDR2 is SYGVNS. The CDR3 is made up of 15 amino acids. V lost 1 base and J lost 3; bases outside the gene matches: 5. The CDR3 loop reads CASSEWSAGEETQYF. The CDR3, as DNA: TGTGCCAGCAGTGAATGGTCGGCGGGAGAAGAGACCCAGTACTTC. Full variable domain (remainder filled in from reference TRBV25-1 and TRBJ2-5): EADIYQTPRYLVIGTGKKITLECSQTMGHDKMYWYQQDPGMELHLIHYSYGVNSTEKGDLSSESTVSRIRTEHFPLTLESARPSHTSQYLCASSEWSAGEETQYFGPGTRLLVL.

This clone was seen more than once but under ten times. V usage is TRBV5-6 and J usage is TRBJ1-2; D call uncertain. Looked up from germline, CDR1 is SGHDT and CDR2 is YYEEEE. This CDR3 spans 12 amino acids. Trimming removed 0 bases at V and 7 bases at J, with 7 bases between. For the CDR3, the DNA is TGTGCCAGCAGCTTGGCCAGTCGTGGCTACACCTTC. Amino acid sequence: CASSLASRGYTF.

This chain joins TRBV5-6 and TRBJ1-2, with D tentatively TRBD1 (6 bases). Germline assignment: CDR1 SGHDT and CDR2 YYEEEE. The CDR3 is made up of 15 amino acids. V gave up 2 bases and J gave up 0 bases, with 11 bases separating them. CDR3 bases: TGTGCCAGCAGCTTAGGACAGCCAGCTAACTATGGCTACACCTTC. Protein: CASSLGQPANYGYTF.

A single count supports this clone. The chain uses TRBV24-1 and TRBJ2-2, with 9 bases matching TRBD1. The CDR3 covers 15 residues. After removal of 4 bases from V and 5 bases from J, the junction contained 4 bases not matched to a gene. The germline gives CDR1 KGHDR, CDR2 SFDVKD. In DNA, the CDR3 is TGTGCCACCAGTGACCCGGGACAGGGTACCGGGGAGCTGTTTTTT. Its protein product is CATSDPGQGTGELFF.

The V and J genes are TRBV29-1 and TRBJ2-7; TRBD2 matches 7 bases. V lost 4 bases and J lost 1; bases outside the gene matches: 4. CDR3 size: 13 residues. The germline V gene has CDR1 SQVTM and CDR2 ANQGSEA. CDR3 DNA sequence: TGCAGCGTTGTGAGCGGGGAGTCCTACGAGCAGTACTTC. The encoded protein is CSVVSGESYEQYF.

The rearrangement links TRBV10-3 to TRBJ2-5; TRBD2 might be the D (6 bases). Deletions cut 3 bases from V and 2 bases from J, with 10 bases between. From germline, CDR1 is ENHRY and CDR2 SYGVKD. The CDR3 covers 14 residues. The chain's CDR3 is CAISDGGIQETQYF. CDR3 coding DNA: TGTGCCATCAGTGATGGGGGGATTCAAGAGACCCAGTACTTC.